These 3 T cell receptor beta chains share one sample of origin, sequenced in a study of blood T cell repertoires in COVID-19. Sequenced by immunoSEQ multiplex PCR; TCRdb stores in-frame clones only, minus some. The sample carries 100,000 to 150,000 clones, 75% to 90% recorded once. Sequencing input: peripheral blood. Every receptor here comes from a man between 65 and 85 years old with active or convalescent COVID-19.

This clone was counted a few times. The chain carries TRBV27 and TRBJ1-1; D is uncertain. The germline V gene encodes CDR1 MNHEY and CDR2 SMNVEV (reference sequence). The CDR3 contains 24 residues. Deletions cut 3 bases from V and 1 base from J, with 39 bases between. The CDR3 protein is CASSLYSVHVVGRGQLRANTEAFF. The CDR3 DNA reads TGTGCCAGCAGTTTGTATTCTGTCCATGTCGTAGGTCGCGGTCAGCTGCGTGCGAACACTGAAGCTTTCTTT.

V and J are TRBV13 and TRBJ1-3; TRBD1 agrees at 8 bases. Trimming removed 5 bases from V and 4 bases from J; junction bases left unmatched: 10. Germline CDR1 PRHDT, CDR2 FYEKMQ (reference sequence). CDR3 length: 16 amino acids. CDR3 region: CASSPGQGGEGNTIYF. The CDR3 region has the DNA TGTGCCAGCAGCCCTGGACAGGGTGGCGAGGGAAACACCATATATTTT.

The chain couples TRBV19 to TRBJ2-5; D possibly corresponds to TRBD1 (5 bases). V was trimmed by 3 bases and J by 3 bases, leaving 14 bases between them. Germline V gives CDR1 LNHDA, CDR2 SQIVND (reference sequence). CDR3 length equals 15 residues. CDR3 protein: CASSIGAGPEETQYF. For the CDR3, the DNA is TGTGCCAGTAGTATTGGGGCAGGGCCCGAAGAGACCCAGTACTTC.